The 28 T cell receptor beta chains reported below all come from one sample, sequenced in a study of blood T cell repertoires in COVID-19. Profiled with immunoSEQ multiplex PCR; TCRdb holds only in-frame clones, not every one. This repertoire shows 100,000 to 150,000 clones, about 88% found once; its top ten account for about 1.5%. The specimen sequenced was peripheral blood. All receptors derive from a human donor in a cohort sampled during active COVID-19.

The V and J genes are TRBV29-1 and TRBJ2-2; 11 bases are a match to TRBD2. There are 14 residues in the CDR3. V dropped 4 bases and J dropped 4; count of bases not matched to a gene: 2. From germline, CDR1 is SQVTM and CDR2 ANQGSEA. The CDR3 sequence: CSVGTSGGTGELFF. The CDR3 DNA reads TGCAGCGTTGGCACTAGCGGGGGCACCGGGGAGCTGTTTTTT.

The chain links TRBV19 to TRBJ2-1; 7 positions match TRBD1. Germline V CDR1 and CDR2: LNHDA, SQIVND (reference sequence). V lost 1 base to trimming and J lost 0 bases; unmatched junction nucleotides: 3. The length of the CDR3 is 16 residues. The CDR3 DNA follows: TGTGCCAGTAGTATAGGCCGGGACAGCTCCTACAATGAGCAGTTCTTC. Its protein product is CASSIGRDSSYNEQFF. Filled out from reference TRBV19 and TRBJ2-1, the complete variable domain reads DGGITQSPKYLFRKEGQNVTLSCEQNLNHDAMYWYRQDPGQGLRLIYYSQIVNDFQKGDIAEGYSVSREKKESFPLTVTSAQKNPTAFYLCASSIGRDSSYNEQFFGPGTRLTVL.

The V call is TRBV12-2, the J call TRBJ1-1. TRBV12-2 has pseudogene status. The CDR3 consists of 14 residues. In nucleotides, the CDR3 is TGTGCAAGTCCGAGGCGGGAAGGGAACACTGAAGCTTTCTTT. It translates to CASPRREGNTEAFF.

This rearrangement joins TRBV10-3 to TRBJ2-2; D uncertain. This CDR3 comprises 17 residues. The germline V and J ends were trimmed by 3 bases and 2 bases, with 16 bases remaining between them. From germline, CDR1 is ENHRY and CDR2 SYGVKD. CDR3 residues: CAISDHFRLDNTGELFF. In DNA, the CDR3 is TGTGCCATCAGTGACCATTTCCGGCTAGACAACACCGGGGAGCTGTTTTTT.

The gene calls are TRBV2 and TRBJ2-2; D is unclear. Per germline, CDR1 SNHLY and CDR2 FYNNEI. Trimming cost V 8 bases and J 0 bases, with 10 bases left between them. The CDR3 is made up of 14 amino acids. CDR3 DNA: TGTGCCAGCGTTCTTGAGACGAACACCGGGGAGCTGTTTTTT. It yields the protein CASVLETNTGELFF. The complete variable domain, with remaining parts taken from reference TRBV2 and TRBJ2-2, reads EPEVTQTPSHQVTQMGQEVILRCVPISNHLYFYWYRQILGQKVEFLVSFYNNEISEKSEIFDDQFSVERPDGSNFTLKIRSTKLEDSAMYFCASVLETNTGELFFGEGSRLTVL.

The chain combines TRBV5-1 with TRBJ2-5; tentatively, D is TRBD2 (5 bases). This CDR3 contains 14 residues. V dropped 4 bases and J dropped 2 bases, with 12 bases sitting between them. Germline values: CDR1 SGHRS, CDR2 YFSETQ. DNA of the CDR3: TGCGCCAGCAGCATAAAAGGGAGTCAAGAGACCCAGTACTTC. Encoded protein: CASSIKGSQETQYF.

The CDR3 is CASSRDGEYVSYEQYF. As DNA, the CDR3 is TGTGCCAGCAGTCGTGACGGAGAATATGTCTCCTACGAGCAGTACTTC. The V call is TRBV5-6, the J call TRBJ2-7; D not certain. Germline V gene data show CDR1 as SGHDT and CDR2 as YYEEEE. This CDR3 region has 16 residues. The V end was cut by 5 bases, the J end by 0 bases, with 18 bases between.

V and J are TRBV12-5 and TRBJ2-2; no firm D call. The length of the CDR3 is 14 residues. Trimming took off 7 bases at V and 0 bases at J, with 9 bases between the two ends. The germline V gene has CDR1 LGHNT and CDR2 FRNRAP. CDR3 sequence reads: CASEPYPNTGELFF. The CDR3 DNA is TGTGCTAGTGAGCCCTATCCGAACACCGGGGAGCTGTTTTTT.

V gene TRBV25-1 combines with J gene TRBJ2-5; 11 bases fit TRBD2. CDR1 is MGHDK and CDR2 is SYGVNS in the germline V gene. J was trimmed by 2 bases and V by 1 base; bases with no gene match: 3. The CDR3 covers 16 residues. CDR3 loop: CASSELSSGGQETQYF. CDR3 nucleotides: TGTGCCAGCAGTGAATTGTCTAGCGGGGGGCAAGAGACCCAGTACTTC.

The chain recombines TRBV21-1 with TRBJ2-3; the table's TRBD2 call for D was not verified on the DNA. TRBV21-1 is reported as a pseudogene. The CDR3 is made up of 18 amino acids. The CDR3 nucleotides are TGTGCCAGCAGCAAAGAATTCTTAGCGGGAGGGCCAACAGATACGCAGTATTTT. Translation: CASSKEFLAGGPTDTQYF.

The chain employs TRBV29-1 and TRBJ2-1; 7 nucleotides match TRBD2. The CDR3 loop spans 14 amino acids. After removal of 4 bases from V and 2 bases from J, the junction contained 5 bases not matched to a gene. Looked up from germline, CDR1 is SQVTM and CDR2 is ANQGSEA. CDR3 nucleotide sequence: TGCAGCGTTGCAGGACTAGTTGCCTACAATGAGCAGTTCTTC. Translation gives CSVAGLVAYNEQFF.

Points on this clone: The junction departs from the called germline gene at one end, perhaps through a read error. The chain couples TRBV12-3 or TRBV12-4 to TRBJ2-1; the match to TRBD1 covers 9 bases. The CDR3 totals 13 residues. CDR3 bases: TGTGCCAGCAGAGCCTCGGGCGGGACAGGGTATGTCTTC. Translation gives CASRASGGTGYVF.

The V and J genes are TRBV27 and TRBJ2-5, with D uncertain. Trimming stripped 5 bases from V and 0 bases from J, with 16 bases between. The CDR3 consists of 16 residues. Germline V CDR1 and CDR2: MNHEY, SMNVEV (reference sequence). CDR3 DNA sequence: TGTGCCAGCAGTCCCCTCGGCAGGCCCTACCAAGAGACCCAGTACTTC. It translates to CASSPLGRPYQETQYF.

The CDR3 spells CASSLAQGRERLGYEQYF. CDR3 coding DNA: TGTGCCAGCAGCTTAGCACAGGGAAGGGAGCGACTTGGATACGAGCAGTACTTC. The V and J genes are TRBV7-9 and TRBJ2-7, with D perhaps TRBD1 (6 bases). This CDR3 comprises 18 residues. The germline V and J ends were trimmed by 0 bases and 4 bases, with 22 bases remaining between them. Looked up from germline, CDR1 is SEHNR and CDR2 is FQNEAQ (reference sequence).

This rearrangement joins TRBV7-9 to TRBJ1-5; D is unclear. In germline, CDR1 is SEHNR, CDR2 FQNEAQ (reference sequence). The CDR3 sequence is 16 residues long. V shed 3 bases and J shed 5 bases, with 17 bases lying between them. The CDR3 DNA sequence: TGTGCCAGCAGCTTTTCCGGTGGGCCGCCTGATCAGCCCCAGCATTTT. Amino acid sequence: CASSFSGGPPDQPQHF. Supplemented by reference TRBV7-9 and TRBJ1-5, the full variable domain reads DTGVSQNPRHKITKRGQNVTFRCDPISEHNRLYWYRQTLGQGPEFLTYFQNEAQLEKSRLLSDRFSAERPKGSFSTLEIQRTEQGDSAMYLCASSFSGGPPDQPQHFGDGTRLSIL.

The chain couples TRBV2 to TRBJ1-2, with a weak D call TRBD1 (5 bases). Germline V gene lookup returns CDR1 SNHLY and CDR2 FYNNEI. The V end was cut by 5 bases, the J end by 4 bases, with 11 bases between. The CDR3 extends over 13 amino acids. The CDR3 sequence is CASSQQEGYGYTF. The CDR3, as DNA: TGTGCCAGCAGTCAACAGGAGGGCTATGGCTACACCTTC.

V and J are TRBV28 and TRBJ2-5; 7 bases line up with TRBD1. Germline CDR1 MDHEN, CDR2 SYDVKM. CDR3 size: 18 residues. J was trimmed by 5 bases and V by 6 bases; bases with no gene match: 21. CDR3 loop: CASRNSQGQKNPRETQYF. CDR3 nucleotides: TGTGCCAGCAGAAACTCACAGGGACAGAAAAACCCCAGGGAGACCCAGTACTTC.

The V gene is TRBV3-1 (or the pseudogene TRBV3-2), the J gene TRBJ2-1; possibly TRBD2 for D (6 bases). The CDR3 spans 13 residues. Trimming left V 4 bases short and J 5 bases short, with 9 bases between. Looked up from germline, CDR1 is LGHDT and CDR2 is YNNKEL (reference sequence). The CDR3: CASSRGTNNEQFF. The DNA of the CDR3 is TGTGCCAGCAGCCGCGGGACCAACAATGAGCAGTTCTTC.

This clone was seen a single time. The chain links TRBV7-9 to TRBJ1-4; no definite D call. Trimming took off 1 base at V and 6 bases at J, with 6 bases between the two ends. CDR3 size: 13 residues. Germline CDR1 and CDR2: SEHNR and FQNEAQ (reference sequence). CDR3 region: CASSLGTDEKLFF. DNA of the CDR3: TGTGCCAGCAGCTTAGGTACGGATGAAAAACTGTTTTTT.

The chain links TRBV5-1 to TRBJ2-3, with D possibly TRBD1 on 5 matching bases. Between the trimmed V and J ends, which lost 4 bases and 0 bases, there was a span of 9 bases. CDR3 length: 14 amino acids. Germline V lookup: CDR1 SGHRS, CDR2 YFSETQ. CDR3 protein: CASSLQGSTDTQYF. The CDR3, as DNA: TGCGCCAGCAGCCTTCAGGGTAGCACAGATACGCAGTATTTT. Based on the CDR3 plus reference TRBV5-1 and TRBJ2-3, the full variable domain is KAGVTQTPRYLIKTRGQQVTLSCSPISGHRSVSWYQQTPGQGLQFLFEYFSETQRNKGNFPGRFSGRQFSNSRSEMNVSTLELGDSALYLCASSLQGSTDTQYFGPGTRLTVL.

The chain uses TRBV3-1 (or the pseudogene TRBV3-2) and TRBJ2-3; 9 bases agree with TRBD1. In germline, CDR1 is LGHDT, CDR2 YNNKEL (reference sequence). The V gene end was trimmed by 4 bases and the J gene end by 6 bases; junction bases not matched to a gene: 11. This CDR3 has 16 residues. The CDR3: CASSRFLTGGYDTQYF. In DNA form, the CDR3 reads TGTGCCAGCAGCCGCTTTTTGACAGGGGGTTATGATACGCAGTATTTT.

CDR3 sequence: CASSQGPRSYEQYF. CDR3 nucleotide sequence: TGCGCCAGCAGCCAAGGGCCTAGGTCCTACGAGCAGTACTTC. The chain links TRBV4-1 to TRBJ2-7, with no clear D. The CDR3 is 14 amino acids. Germline loops: CDR1 MGHRA, CDR2 YSYEKL. V was pared by 1 base and J by 1 base, with 8 bases between.

V and J are TRBV14 and TRBJ1-5, with 8 bases aligning to TRBD1. The germline V gene has CDR1 SGHDN and CDR2 FVKESK. V trimming: 3 bases; J trimming: 3 bases; junction bases outside the gene matches: 7. The CDR3 covers 16 residues. DNA of the CDR3: TGTGCCAGCAGCCAGAGGACAGGGCTAGACAATCAGCCCCAGCATTTT. Translated: CASSQRTGLDNQPQHF.

The gene calls are TRBV29-1 and TRBJ2-7; TRBD2 matches 11 bases. The CDR3 sequence is 12 residues long. Trimming cost V 7 bases and J 3 bases; bases outside gene matches: 2. Germline CDR1 SQVTM, CDR2 ANQGSEA. The DNA for the CDR3 is TGCAGCGCGGGGACTAGCGGCTACGAGCAGTACTTC. This encodes CSAGTSGYEQYF.

J is TRBJ1-1 and V is TRBV6-5, with 7 bases aligning to TRBD1. V lost 8 bases and J lost 4; bases outside the gene matches: 10. CDR1 and CDR2 (germline): MNHEY, SVGAGI. This CDR3 contains 14 residues. The CDR3: CASRQQGRSTEAFF. The DNA for the CDR3 is TGTGCCAGCCGACAACAGGGGCGGAGCACTGAAGCTTTCTTT.

This clone was detected only once. The V gene is TRBV28, the J gene TRBJ1-3; TRBD1 might be the D (6 bases). V lost 6 bases and J lost 2, with 11 bases in between. This CDR3 region has 14 residues. Germline V CDR1 and CDR2: MDHEN, SYDVKM. CDR3 sequence: CASSATGTGNTIYF. As DNA, the CDR3 is TGTGCCAGCAGCGCTACAGGGACTGGAAACACCATATATTTT. The full variable domain, completed using reference TRBV28 and TRBJ1-3, is DVKVTQSSRYLVKRTGEKVFLECVQDMDHENMFWYRQDPGLGLRLIYFSYDVKMKEKGDIPEGYSVSREKKERFSLILESASTNQTSMYLCASSATGTGNTIYFGEGSWLTVV.

This chain joins TRBV5-1 and TRBJ1-1; maybe TRBD1 (5 bases). Per germline, CDR1 SGHRS and CDR2 YFSETQ. The V and J ends lost 4 bases and 2 bases respectively, with 18 bases between them. This CDR3 has 16 amino acids. CDR3 sequence reads: CASSPQQVGPNTEAFF. The CDR3 DNA reads as TGCGCCAGCAGCCCCCAACAGGTCGGGCCCAACACTGAAGCTTTCTTT.

In this sample, this clone turned up once. DNA of the CDR3: TGTGCCAGCAGCCAGAACCTCATTAGCGGGGGGGCATATGAGCAGTTCTTC. Its translation is CASSQNLISGGAYEQFF. The genes are TRBV4-2 and TRBJ2-1; TRBD2 aligns across 11 bases. The germline gives CDR1 LGHNA, CDR2 YNFKEQ. This CDR3 has 17 amino acids. After removal of 3 bases from V and 8 bases from J, the junction contained 12 bases not matched to a gene.